What follows are 10 T cell receptor beta chains derived from one specimen sequenced in a study of blood T cell repertoires in COVID-19. The method was immunoSEQ multiplex PCR; TCRdb's version includes in-frame clones alone and lacks a portion of them. The sample carries about 230,000 clones, roughly four fifths recorded once. Sequences were obtained from PBMCs or T cells enriched from blood (not recorded which). The receptor set was obtained from a man aged 55 to 70 who had recovered from COVID-19.

The V call is TRBV3-1 (or the pseudogene TRBV3-2), the J call TRBJ2-3; D is uncertain. Trimming removed 0 bases at V and 2 bases at J, with 6 bases between. The germline V gene has CDR1 LGHDT and CDR2 YNNKEL (reference sequence). There are 14 residues in the CDR3. The CDR3 loop is CASSQEGLTDTQYF. CDR3 in DNA: TGTGCCAGCAGCCAAGAGGGCCTCACAGATACGCAGTATTTT.

The rearrangement links TRBV29-1 to TRBJ2-5, with 7 bases aligning to TRBD1. J gave up 5 bases and V 7 bases, and 13 bases lay outside the gene matches. From germline, CDR1 is SQVTM and CDR2 ANQGSEA. CDR3 length: 14 residues. The CDR3 DNA is TGCAGCGCGACTCCTACAGGGGTTAGGGAGACCCAGTACTTC. This sequence encodes CSATPTGVRETQYF. Looking up the rest from reference TRBV29-1 and TRBJ2-5 gives the full variable domain: SAVISQKPSRDICQRGTSLTIQCQVDSQVTMMFWYRQQPGQSLTLIATANQGSEATYESGFVIDKFPISRPNLTFSTLTVSNMSPEDSSIYLCSATPTGVRETQYFGPGTRLLVL.

The chain has TRBV3-1 (or the pseudogene TRBV3-2) and TRBJ1-1; TRBD1 matches at 7 bases. This CDR3 spans 15 amino acids. After removal of 2 bases from V and 0 bases from J, the junction contained 3 bases not matched to a gene. The germline CDR1 and CDR2 sequences are LGHDT and YNNKEL (reference sequence). CDR3: CASSQTGTVNTEAFF. The CDR3 nucleotides are TGTGCCAGCAGCCAAACCGGGACAGTGAACACTGAAGCTTTCTTT.

The rearrangement joins TRBV24-1 to TRBJ2-3; 7 bases align to TRBD1. Losses at the gene ends were 3 bases for V and 2 bases for J; bases not matched to a gene: 4. The CDR3 loop spans 15 amino acids. Germline assignment: CDR1 KGHDR and CDR2 SFDVKD. The CDR3 DNA is TGTGCCACCAGTGATCGGGACAGCAACACAGATACGCAGTATTTT. Protein: CATSDRDSNTDTQYF.

As DNA, the CDR3 is TGTGCCAGCAGCTTATTTAGACTGCAGAACACCGGGGAGCTGTTTTTT. Its protein product is CASSLFRLQNTGELFF. The V call is TRBV11-2, the J call TRBJ2-2; D ambiguous. In germline, CDR1 is SGHAT, CDR2 FQNNGV. The CDR3 is 16 residues long. Trimming shortened V by 2 bases and J by 1 base, and 11 bases separated the two germline ends.

The J gene is TRBJ2-7, the V gene TRBV7-2; TRBD1 matches 8 bases. The CDR3 loop spans 14 amino acids. Germline CDR1 and CDR2: SGHTA and FQGNSA. Trimming cost V 5 bases and J 2 bases; bases outside gene matches: 5. CDR3 loop: CASSPRTGPYEQYF. The CDR3 nucleotides read TGTGCCAGCAGCCCAAGGACAGGGCCCTACGAGCAGTACTTC.

V gene TRBV2 combines with J gene TRBJ1-4, with 9 bases lining up with TRBD1. In germline, CDR1 is SNHLY, CDR2 FYNNEI. The CDR3 totals 15 residues. The trim removed 5 bases at V and 8 bases at J, leaving 9 bases unmatched. CDR3 nucleotides: TGTGCCAGCAGTCCCGGGACAGGGTTGGGGGAAAAACTGTTTTTT. This gives the protein CASSPGTGLGEKLFF.

The chain is built from TRBV15 and TRBJ1-2; unclear D gene. The CDR3 has 14 residues. The V gene's germline CDR1 is LNHNV and CDR2 YYDKDF (reference sequence). Deletions cut 0 bases from V and 8 bases from J, with 13 bases between. The CDR3 nucleotides are TGTGCCACCAGCAGAGACAGGTGGACGGGAGGCTACACCTTC. Amino acid sequence: CATSRDRWTGGYTF.

This rearrangement joins TRBV11-1 to TRBJ2-5; 7 bases match TRBD2. The V gene end was trimmed by 5 bases and the J gene end by 2 bases; junction bases not matched to a gene: 8. Germline V gene sequence: CDR1 SGHAT, CDR2 FQDESV (reference sequence). This CDR3 contains 15 residues. The CDR3 DNA follows: TGTGCCAGCAGCAACCCTTTGGGGGGGCAAGAGACCCAGTACTTC. This sequence encodes CASSNPLGGQETQYF.

In its sample, this clone was seen once. The chain uses TRBV18 and TRBJ1-3; D remains ambiguous. CDR3 length: 16 amino acids. Trimming removed 3 bases from V and 0 bases from J, with 12 bases in between. Germline V gene sequence: CDR1 KGHSH, CDR2 LQKENI. Written as DNA, the CDR3 is TGTGCCAGCTCACCGACGGGTGCCAACTCTGGAAACACCATATATTTT. Protein sequence: CASSPTGANSGNTIYF.